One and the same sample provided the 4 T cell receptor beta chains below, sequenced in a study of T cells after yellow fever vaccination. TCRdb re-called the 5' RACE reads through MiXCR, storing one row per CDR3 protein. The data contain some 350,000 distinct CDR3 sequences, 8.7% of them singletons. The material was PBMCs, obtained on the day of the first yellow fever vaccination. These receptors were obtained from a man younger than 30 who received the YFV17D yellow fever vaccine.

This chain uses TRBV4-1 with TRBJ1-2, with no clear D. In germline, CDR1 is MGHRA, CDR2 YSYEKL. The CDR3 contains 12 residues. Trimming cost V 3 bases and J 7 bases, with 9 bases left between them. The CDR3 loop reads CASSHTIPGYTF. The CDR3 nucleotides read TGCGCCAGCAGCCACACGATCCCTGGCTACACCTTC.

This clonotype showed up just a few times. For the CDR3, the DNA is TGTGCCAGCAGCTTAGATCCGACTTCTGGAAACACCATATATTTT. Translation: CASSLDPTSGNTIYF. The chain couples TRBV7-2 to TRBJ1-3; D not certain. Germline CDR1 reads SGHTA; CDR2 reads FQGNSA. The CDR3 has 15 residues. V was trimmed by 1 base and J by 1 base, leaving 8 bases between them.

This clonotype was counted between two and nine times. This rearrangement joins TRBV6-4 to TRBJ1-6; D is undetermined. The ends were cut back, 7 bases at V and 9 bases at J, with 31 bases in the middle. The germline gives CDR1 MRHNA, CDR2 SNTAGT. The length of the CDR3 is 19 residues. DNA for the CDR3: TGTGCCAGCACTCCATTTTCAGAGAGACTGCCCCATCCCGTTTCACCCCTCCACTTT. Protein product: CASTPFSERLPHPVSPLHF.

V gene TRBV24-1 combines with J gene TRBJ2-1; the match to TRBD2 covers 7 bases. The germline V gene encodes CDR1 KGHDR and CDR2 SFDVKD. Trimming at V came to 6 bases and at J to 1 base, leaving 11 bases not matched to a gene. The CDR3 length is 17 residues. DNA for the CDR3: TGTGCCACCAGTCCCCTCACTAGCGCGGGTTCCTACAATGAGCAGTTCTTC. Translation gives CATSPLTSAGSYNEQFF.